This TCR beta chain was profiled in a study of shared clonotypes between healthy human individuals (dated by TCRdb to about 2020). Background on the whole study: Two women and three men aged 18 to 49 years were included in the cohort. For each donor, CD4 naive and CD4 memory were each run on three plates, CD8 naive on two plates, and CD8 memory on one plate. The study deeply sequenced blood TCR repertoires of about five healthy adults to estimate repertoire size and the extent of clonotype sharing between individuals. Libraries were prepared and TCR repertoires were sequenced by different laboratories using diverse techniques, in order to increase sequencing depth and limit assay-specific biases. Between about 0.8 and 9 billion PBMCs per donor were obtained by leukapheresis.

The CDR3 runs 15 amino acids, cysteine and phenylalanine included. The CDR3 DNA has 45 bases and is translated from base 1. The germline V gene (reference sequence) supplies CDR1 SEHNR and CDR2 FQNEAQ. V lost 1 base and J lost 7 bases; the stretch between them is 13 bases long. The donors were healthy, HIV-negative adults with no recently reported acute infections or vaccinations. Every donor was a Caucasian adult living in Nashville, Tennessee, USA. CD4+ T cells were enriched by magnetic negative selection; naive cells were then positively selected on CD45RA, and the negative fraction formed the memory subset. Blood was collected by leukapheresis, and PBMCs were isolated by Ficoll-Histopaque density gradient centrifugation and then cryopreserved in liquid nitrogen vapor phase. Purity and quantity of every magnetically sorted T cell population were checked by analytical flow cytometry. Genomic DNA was isolated from every sorted fraction and measured by UV absorbance on a Nanodrop 2000c.

Overall study outcomes, separate from this receptor: Because the study included a small number of donors, the genetic and exposure-history diversity represented was limited. Even with the large sequencing depth, rarefaction of the sorted-subset datasets indicated that sequencing was incomplete. Compared with non-shared clonotypes, clonotypes shared by all four sorted-subset donors had higher generation probabilities. Across a handful of donors, approximately 4.6% of naive CD4, 3% to 3.5% of naive CD8, roughly 2.2% of memory CD4, and about 0.4% of memory CD8 clonotypes were shared. Estimated clonotype richness was generally larger for naive than for memory subsets. Sampling was limited to blood, and TCR repertoires in tissue likely differ from TCR repertoires in blood. Based on pairwise subsampling, the degree of clonotype sharing among donors was expected to be affected by sequencing depth.

About this clone: Its antigen specificity is not known. There are no base qualities to consult, and no much larger clone falls within one base.

Using the deep immunoSEQ assay, multiplex PCR amplified TCR CDR3 regions from genomic DNA. For each cell subset, the extracted genomic DNA was distributed evenly across all wells of several immunoSEQ 96-well plates, and each plate served as one replicate. Each replicate PCR for sorted subsets received 150 to 250 ng genomic DNA, equal to about 30,000 T cell genomes. The purified libraries were quantified using a Qubit 3.0 fluorometer, sized with a Bioanalyzer 2100, and then quantified again using the KAPA Library Quantification kit. Every immunoSEQ 96-well plate was sequenced on a dedicated single-read 150-cycle Illumina NextSeq 550 flow cell. Under the source paper's analysis protocol: The immunoSEQ output contained only junctional sequences without quality scores, so filtering could not match that applied to full-length reads. To assign V/J genes and CDR3, sequences were annotated against IMGT germline references using PyIR, a Python wrapper for IgBLAST v1.9. Reads were filtered out if the reads had weak V/J assignments (E-value above 1e-6), no CDR3, stop codons, out-of-frame junctions, or ambiguous translated residues. V3J clonotypes were defined by identical inferred V gene, J gene, and CDR3 amino acid sequence. To compute the percentage overlap between repertoires, the number of shared unique clonotypes was divided by the size of the smaller repertoire. Richness of each repertoire was evaluated using RTK rarefaction, the Chao1 estimator, and Recon v2.1 estimates of unobserved clonotypes. Generation probabilities were computed with OLGA for all TCRbeta clonotypes obtained by the gDNA method from several donors. Imported from immuneACCESS, the table was reduced by TCRdb to in-frame sequences with V and J called. These copies leave out some clones; in studies compared against another copy, an unresolved V gene accounts for under half, and the cause of the remainder is not known. From that table come the V and J calls and clone size; the DNA was used to work out D and trimming. Present in this sample are roughly 2,500,000 clones, under 95% of which were seen just once. Jointly, the top ten make up 0.36% of the sample.

The receptor comes from a man in his late teens or twenties in good health. Some clones in this sample may be carry-over from other donors' samples. The material sequenced was naive CD4+ T cells from PBMCs. Taken with the paper, the label for cell subset or site translates to: CD45RA+ positively selected. In this chain, TRBV7-9 is recombined with TRBJ1-4; TRBD1 might be the D gene, on 6 matching bases. Here the CDR3 is given as CASSLGTVKGEKLFF. In nucleotides, the sequence is TGTGCCAGCAGCTTAGGGACAGTGAAGGGTGAAAAACTGTTTTTT.